The 23 T cell receptor beta chains presented below share a single source sample, sequenced in a study of cytomegalovirus exposure and HLA in healthy donors. The PCR was carried out with 60 Vbeta primers and 13 Jbeta primers. Method: immunoSEQ multiplex PCR; TCRdb's copy keeps in-frame clones and lacks some. The sample gives around 130,000 clones, approximately 86% of which show up once; more than 1.5% is in the top ten. Sequenced material: PBMCs. These TCRs come from a boy younger than 18 in good health and CMV-seronegative.

The chain joins TRBV12-5 to TRBJ1-1, with TRBD1 identical over 11 bases. The CDR3 has 16 residues. V trimming: 2 bases; J trimming: 5 bases; junction bases outside the gene matches: 7. Germline CDR1 reads LGHNT; CDR2 reads FRNRAP. In DNA form, the CDR3 reads TGTGCTAGTGGTTTGAGCGCCGGGACAGGGGGGACTGAAGCTTTCTTT. This gives the protein CASGLSAGTGGTEAFF.

This rearrangement joins TRBV7-2 to TRBJ2-7, with a tentative D call TRBD2 (5 bases). V lost 1 base to trimming and J lost 5 bases, with 12 bases between them. The CDR3 consists of 14 residues. The germline gives CDR1 SGHTA, CDR2 FQGNSA. CDR3 residues: CASSLDGVLDEQYF. In DNA, the CDR3 is TGTGCCAGCAGCTTAGACGGGGTTTTGGACGAGCAGTACTTC.

The chain employs TRBV14 and TRBJ2-5; 7 bases match TRBD2. V lost 3 bases, J lost 3 bases, and 10 bases stayed unmatched. CDR3 length equals 16 residues. The germline CDR1 and CDR2 sequences are SGHDN and FVKESK. The DNA for the CDR3 is TGTGCCAGCAGCCACCCCCGACGGGGGGAAGAAGAGACCCAGTACTTC. It yields the protein CASSHPRRGEEETQYF. Combining the CDR3 with reference TRBV14 and TRBJ2-5 gives the whole variable domain EAGVTQFPSHSVIEKGQTVTLRCDPISGHDNLYWYRRVMGKEIKFLLHFVKESKQDESGMPNNRFLAERTGGTYSTLKVQPAELEDSGVYFCASSHPRRGEEETQYFGPGTRLLVL.

V is TRBV5-6 and J is TRBJ2-7; 7 nucleotides line up with TRBD1. The germline V gene has CDR1 SGHDT and CDR2 YYEEEE. The trim removed 4 bases at V and 4 bases at J, leaving 8 bases unmatched. This CDR3 comprises 14 residues. The CDR3 region has the DNA TGTGCCAGCAGCCCCAGGGACAGAAGTTACGAGCAGTACTTC. Encoded protein: CASSPRDRSYEQYF.

This chain links TRBV10-3 with TRBJ1-2; the D gene is possibly TRBD1 (5 bases). Deletions cut 3 bases from V and 3 bases from J, with 8 bases between. CDR3 length: 13 residues. Germline lookup yields CDR1 ENHRY and CDR2 SYGVKD. The CDR3 bases are TGTGCCATCAGTGAAAGGGGCGACTATGGCTACACCTTC. It codes for CAISERGDYGYTF.

The genes are TRBV20-1 and TRBJ2-1; unclear D gene. This CDR3 is 11 amino acids long. V lost 2 bases to trimming and J lost 5 bases, with 4 bases between them. Germline lookup yields CDR1 DFQATT and CDR2 SNEGSKA (reference sequence). The CDR3 coding sequence is TGCAGTGCTAGACCCGACAATGAGCAGTTCTTC. Residues: CSARPDNEQFF.

This clone was found once. The chain couples TRBV7-9 to TRBJ2-2, with D maybe TRBD1 (5 bases). CDR1 is SEHNR, CDR2 FQNEAQ, per germline (reference sequence). V lost 3 bases to trimming and J lost 2 bases, with 7 bases between them. The CDR3 extends over 14 amino acids. CDR3 bases: TGTGCCAGCAGCTTTCGGACAAACACCGGGGAGCTGTTTTTT. It encodes CASSFRTNTGELFF.

This chain joins TRBV4-1 and TRBJ2-7; perhaps TRBD1 as D (6 bases). Germline assignment: CDR1 MGHRA and CDR2 YSYEKL. The CDR3 length is 14 residues. V gave up 3 bases and J gave up 7 bases, with 16 bases separating them. The DNA for the CDR3 is TGCGCCAGCAGCCATCTGACAGGCCGTTGGGAGCAGTACTTC. The encoded protein is CASSHLTGRWEQYF.

The table lists this clone with a count of one. The genes are TRBV27 and TRBJ1-6; 9 positions agree with TRBD1. CDR1 is MNHEY and CDR2 is SMNVEV in the germline V gene (reference sequence). Trimming cost V 6 bases and J 9 bases; bases outside gene matches: 6. The CDR3 totals 14 residues. The CDR3 loop reads CASRSTGGSSPLHF. CDR3 in DNA: TGTGCCAGCAGAAGCACAGGGGGCTCTTCACCCCTCCACTTT.

The genes are TRBV5-1 and TRBJ2-5, with a possible D match to TRBD1 (6 bases). Germline V gives CDR1 SGHRS, CDR2 YFSETQ. This CDR3 is built from 13 residues. Between the trimmed V and J ends, which lost 3 bases and 8 bases, there was a span of 14 bases. This chain's CDR3 is CASSWDPRGTQYF. The CDR3 region has the DNA TGCGCCAGCAGCTGGGATCCCAGGGGAACCCAGTACTTC.

The chain couples TRBV7-9 to TRBJ1-4, with a possible D match to TRBD1 (6 bases). Trimming pared 4 bases from V and 0 bases from J, leaving 6 bases between. The CDR3 length is 14 residues. From germline, CDR1 is SEHNR and CDR2 FQNEAQ (reference sequence). The CDR3 is CASSWTATNEKLFF. The CDR3 DNA follows: TGTGCCAGCAGCTGGACAGCAACTAATGAAAAACTGTTTTTT.

The chain is built from TRBV19 and TRBJ2-7, with TRBD2 matching over 8 bases. This CDR3 has 11 residues. In germline, CDR1 is LNHDA, CDR2 SQIVND (reference sequence). J gave up 7 bases and V 6 bases, and 2 bases lay outside the gene matches. The CDR3 DNA sequence: TGTGCCAGTAGGCGGGGGGATGAGCAGTACTTC. Amino acid sequence: CASRRGDEQYF.

This clone has a single count. This chain uses TRBV7-8 with TRBJ1-5; no reliable D call. V was cut by 2 bases and J by 5 bases, with 7 bases left in between. This CDR3 is 13 amino acids long. The V gene's germline CDR1 is SGHVS and CDR2 FQNEAQ. CDR3 sequence reads: CASSLTGDQPQHF. For the CDR3, the DNA is TGTGCCAGCAGCTTAACGGGAGATCAGCCCCAGCATTTT.

V is TRBV30 and J is TRBJ1-6; 7 bases map to TRBD1. Germline V gives CDR1 GTSNPN, CDR2 SVGIG (reference sequence). V shed 2 bases and J 10 bases; nucleotides not matched to a gene: 20. The CDR3 has 18 amino acids. In DNA, the CDR3 is TGTGCCTGGAGTCCTTCAGCCGGGACAGCCTTGGGGGGATCACCCCTCCACTTT. Encoded protein: CAWSPSAGTALGGSPLHF.

Here the CDR3 reads CASSPDRFRGYTF. The DNA for the CDR3 is TGCGCCAGCAGCCCAGACAGATTTCGAGGCTACACCTTC. The V and J genes are TRBV5-1 and TRBJ1-2; D is perhaps TRBD1 (5 bases). V was cut by 4 bases and J by 8 bases, with 15 bases left in between. This CDR3 is built from 13 residues. Germline V lookup: CDR1 SGHRS, CDR2 YFSETQ.

The genes are TRBV15 and TRBJ1-2; 9 nucleotides line up with TRBD1. This CDR3 has 20 residues. After removal of 0 bases from V and 2 bases from J, the junction contained 16 bases not matched to a gene. Germline V gene data show CDR1 as LNHNV and CDR2 as YYDKDF (reference sequence). This chain's CDR3 is CATSRDRVPDRGAWNYGYTF. In DNA, the CDR3 is TGTGCCACCAGCAGAGATCGGGTACCGGACAGGGGAGCGTGGAACTATGGCTACACCTTC. The full variable domain, its missing parts supplied by reference TRBV15 and TRBJ1-2, is DAMVIQNPRYQVTQFGKPVTLSCSQTLNHNVMYWYQQKSSQAPKLLFHYYDKDFNNEADTPDNFQSRRPNTSFCFLDIRSPGLGDTAMYLCATSRDRVPDRGAWNYGYTFGSGTRLTVV.

The chain employs TRBV7-9 and TRBJ2-1, with D tentatively TRBD2 (6 bases). V dropped 2 bases and J dropped 7 bases, with 9 bases sitting between them. Per germline, CDR1 SEHNR and CDR2 FQNEAQ (reference sequence). The length of the CDR3 is 13 residues. CDR3 protein: CASSLSTRNEQFF. DNA of the CDR3: TGTGCCAGCAGCTTATCGACTAGGAATGAGCAGTTCTTC.

J is TRBJ1-6 and V is TRBV7-2; D possibly corresponds to TRBD1 (5 bases). The CDR3 spans 13 residues. Trimming removed 3 bases at V and 14 bases at J, with 14 bases between. CDR1 SGHTA and CDR2 FQGNSA come from the germline V gene. For the CDR3, the DNA is TGTGCCAGCAGCTTGGAGGGGTATTCGGCCCTCCACTTT. Protein: CASSLEGYSALHF.

V usage is TRBV30 and J usage is TRBJ2-1, with a tentative D call TRBD2 (6 bases). Germline CDR1 is GTSNPN and CDR2 is SVGIG (reference sequence). Trimming left V 1 base short and J 9 bases short, with 13 bases between. CDR3 length equals 13 residues. CDR3 DNA sequence: TGTGCCTGGAGTGCGACTAGTTTCGGTGAGCAGTTCTTC. This codes for CAWSATSFGEQFF.

The chain couples TRBV30 to TRBJ2-7, with 10 bases identical to TRBD2. J lost 3 bases, V lost 4 bases, and 0 bases had no gene match. This CDR3 is 12 amino acids long. Germline V lookup: CDR1 GTSNPN, CDR2 SVGIG (reference sequence). CDR3 DNA sequence: TGTGCCTGGACTAGCGGGAGCTACGAGCAGTACTTC. Translating it yields CAWTSGSYEQYF.

The rearrangement uses TRBV2 and TRBJ1-2; a weak D match, TRBD1 (5 bases). The CDR3 is made up of 14 amino acids. The V gene lost 4 bases and the J gene lost 5 bases, with 14 bases spanning the gap. Germline assignment: CDR1 SNHLY and CDR2 FYNNEI. The CDR3 DNA sequence: TGTGCCAGCAGTGCGGGGGGTGGGGCGTATGGCTACACCTTC. Its translation: CASSAGGGAYGYTF.

The rearrangement uses TRBV10-3 and TRBJ2-7; 9 nucleotides line up with TRBD1. Losses at the gene ends were 8 bases for V and 3 bases for J; bases not matched to a gene: 11. The CDR3 totals 15 residues. Germline-derived CDR1 and CDR2 are ENHRY and SYGVKD. The CDR3 DNA follows: TGTGCCATCCGAGAATCCGGGACAGGGATCTACGAGCAGTACTTC. Its protein product is CAIRESGTGIYEQYF.

The chain carries TRBV4-3 and TRBJ2-5, with TRBD2 identical over 11 bases. Germline lookup yields CDR1 LGHNA and CDR2 YSLEER. The CDR3 consists of 15 residues. J gave up 5 bases and V 1 base, and 3 bases lay outside the gene matches. The CDR3 sequence: CASSQGLAGSETQYF. CDR3 nucleotide sequence: TGCGCCAGCAGCCAAGGACTAGCGGGGTCGGAGACCCAGTACTTC.